This T cell receptor beta chain appears in the sequencing data of a study of blood T cell repertoires in COVID-19. Turning to the study itself: From the United States, Italy and Spain came samples of acute and convalescent COVID-19. The cDNA or gDNA used as material had been derived from T cells, B-cell-depleted T cells, or PBMCs.

In the authors' workflow: The assay estimated nucleated cells by amplifying reference gene primers. Data came from immunoSEQ multiplex PCR; TCRdb stores just in-frame clones and leaves some out. The V and J calls and clone size come from that table; D and trimming were worked out from the DNA. The table shows roughly 120,000 clones, with about 85% occurring only once. V lost 7 bases and J lost 3, with 9 bases in between. The CDR3 loop spans 12 amino acids. Input material: peripheral blood. This chain uses TRBV12-3 or TRBV12-4 with TRBJ1-1, with D unclear. This clonotype was sampled from a human donor in a cohort sampled during active COVID-19. For the CDR3, the DNA is TGTGCCAGCACCATAGTCCACACTGAAGCTTTCTTT. Translation gives CASTIVHTEAFF.